The 26 T cell receptor beta chains presented below share a single source sample, sequenced in a study of human T cells and chemical hapten exposure. Time point noted: pre-sensitization, week 0. As to treatment: therapeutic diphenylcyclopropenone sensitization with weekly scalp DPC. TCRdb fed the RACE reads into MiXCR, producing one record per CDR3 protein. The sample yields tens of thousands of distinct CDR3 sequences, approximately 8.8% seen once. Source: whole blood, taken in connection with sensitization to the hapten diphenylcyclopropenone (DPC). All receptors derive from a woman aged 40-49 years with alopecia areata. Some clones in this sample may be carry-over from other donors' samples.

This clonotype was counted ten times or more. The chain couples TRBV19 to TRBJ2-3; TRBD2 matches at 8 bases. J gave up 6 bases and V 4 bases, and 12 bases lay outside the gene matches. This CDR3 contains 16 residues. The germline V gene has CDR1 LNHDA and CDR2 SQIVND (reference sequence). For the CDR3, the DNA is TGTGCCAGTAGTACCCCTCTGGGACTAGAGGGCGATACGCAGTATTTT. This sequence encodes CASSTPLGLEGDTQYF.

This clonotype was seen many times. This rearrangement joins TRBV12-3 or TRBV12-4 to TRBJ2-7; D is ambiguous. This CDR3 contains 14 residues. V lost 6 bases and J 5 bases, leaving 17 bases between the germline ends. CDR3 protein: CASSGPLASHEQYF. CDR3 sequence (DNA): TGTGCCAGCAGCGGACCCTTGGCATCCCACGAGCAGTACTTC.

V usage is TRBV28 and J usage is TRBJ2-7; TRBD1 might be the D (6 bases). The V gene's germline CDR1 is MDHEN and CDR2 SYDVKM. This CDR3 contains 14 residues. Trimming left V 7 bases short and J 3 bases short, with 16 bases between. CDR3 protein: CASMPSGTNYEQYF. DNA for the CDR3: TGTGCCAGCATGCCTTCCGGGACAAACTACGAGCAGTACTTC.

This clonotype was detected many times. CDR3 bases: TGTGCCAGCAGCTTGGGACTAGCGGGGTGGAATGAGCAGTTCTTC. This sequence encodes CASSLGLAGWNEQFF. The chain is built from TRBV7-7 and TRBJ2-1; 13 bases align to TRBD2. Germline assignment: CDR1 SSHAT and CDR2 FNYEAQ (reference sequence). The CDR3 is made up of 15 amino acids. V lost 3 bases and J lost 7; bases outside the gene matches: 3.

A few counts support this clonotype. The chain uses TRBV12-3 or TRBV12-4 and TRBJ2-7; the match to TRBD1 covers 9 bases. The CDR3 consists of 15 residues. The V gene end was trimmed by 5 bases and the J gene end by 2 bases; junction bases not matched to a gene: 7. The CDR3 reads CASSGGQGGTYEQYF. CDR3 bases: TGTGCCAGCAGTGGGGGACAGGGAGGCACCTACGAGCAGTACTTC.

This clonotype was observed many times. The rearrangement joins TRBV28 to TRBJ1-2; possible D gene TRBD1, 6 bases. The germline gives CDR1 MDHEN, CDR2 SYDVKM. V was pared by 1 base and J by 6 bases, with 15 bases between. The CDR3 has 15 residues. The CDR3 reads CASSLYPLGGDGYTF. In DNA form, the CDR3 reads TGTGCCAGCAGTTTATATCCCCTCGGGGGCGATGGCTACACCTTC.

This clonotype was detected ten times or more. This chain connects TRBV18 to TRBJ2-5; 7 nucleotides agree with TRBD2. Germline V lookup: CDR1 KGHSH, CDR2 LQKENI. The CDR3 has 13 residues. Germline trimming cut 5 bases from V and 2 bases from J; bases unmatched to any gene: 2. The CDR3 protein is CASSGGGQETQYF. In DNA form, the CDR3 reads TGTGCCAGCTCAGGCGGGGGACAAGAGACCCAGTACTTC.

This clonotype appeared a few times. CDR3 protein: CASSPSRGNLFTDTQYF. CDR3 DNA sequence: TGTGCCAGCAGCCCTAGCAGGGGCAACCTGTTCACAGATACGCAGTATTTT. V usage is TRBV7-9 and J usage is TRBJ2-3; weak D call: TRBD1 (6 bases). This CDR3 comprises 17 residues. The V gene lost 5 bases and the J gene lost 2 bases, with 20 bases spanning the gap. The germline gives CDR1 SEHNR, CDR2 FQNEAQ (reference sequence).

This clonotype has at least ten counts. The chain combines TRBV29-1 with TRBJ1-1, with D possibly matching TRBD1 (5 bases). This CDR3 is 12 amino acids long. V was trimmed by 0 bases and J by 5 bases, leaving 7 bases between them. From germline, CDR1 is SQVTM and CDR2 ANQGSEA. CDR3 DNA sequence: TGCAGCGTTGAAGATGGGGGAACTGAAGCTTTCTTT. It codes for CSVEDGGTEAFF.

This clonotype has just a few counts. J is TRBJ2-3 and V is TRBV20-1, with D uncertain. The germline V gene encodes CDR1 DFQATT and CDR2 SNEGSKA (reference sequence). The CDR3 extends over 11 amino acids. The DNA of the CDR3 is TGCACCATGCTCGGCGTGGATACGCAGTATTTT. The encoded protein is CTMLGVDTQYF.

This clonotype appeared a few times. The genes are TRBV6-1 and TRBJ2-5; D is unclear. The CDR3 is 14 amino acids. CDR1 is MNHNS, CDR2 SASEGT, per germline. V gave up 1 base and J gave up 6 bases, with 12 bases separating them. CDR3 DNA sequence: TGTGCCAGCAGTGAAGAGGCCAGGTCGAAGACCCAGTACTTC. Its protein is CASSEEARSKTQYF.

Only a few counts were recorded for this clonotype. The V gene is TRBV5-1, the J gene TRBJ1-2; 9 bases fit TRBD1. This CDR3 comprises 15 residues. Trimming at V came to 4 bases and at J to 6 bases, leaving 10 bases not matched to a gene. Germline V gives CDR1 SGHRS, CDR2 YFSETQ. CDR3 nucleotide sequence: TGCGCCAGCAGCCGGGAGGGACAGGGTGCTGATGGCTACACCTTC. This sequence encodes CASSREGQGADGYTF.

In its sample, this clonotype was seen many times. The chain's CDR3 is CASGSGGVTEAFF. CDR3 nucleotides: TGTGCTAGTGGTTCGGGGGGGGTCACTGAAGCTTTCTTT. The chain recombines TRBV12-5 with TRBJ1-1; D is possibly TRBD1 (5 bases). The CDR3 has 13 residues. Germline values: CDR1 LGHNT, CDR2 FRNRAP. V dropped 4 bases and J dropped 4 bases, with 10 bases sitting between them. Filled out from reference TRBV12-5 and TRBJ1-1, the complete variable domain reads DARVTQTPRHKVTEMGQEVTMRCQPILGHNTVFWYRQTMMQGLELLAYFRNRAPLDDSGMPKDRFSAEMPDATLATLKIQPSEPRDSAVYFCASGSGGVTEAFFGQGTRLTVV.

The chain carries TRBV4-3 and TRBJ1-1, with D maybe TRBD1 (6 bases). CDR3 length equals 15 residues. V shed 0 bases and J shed 5 bases, with 13 bases lying between them. Germline values: CDR1 LGHNA, CDR2 YSLEER. In nucleotides, the CDR3 is TGCGCCAGCAGCCAAGATGTGCGCAGGGGTACTGAAGCTTTCTTT. This sequence encodes CASSQDVRRGTEAFF.

This chain joins TRBV19 and TRBJ2-3; possibly TRBD2 for D (5 bases). CDR1 LNHDA and CDR2 SQIVND come from the germline V gene (reference sequence). This CDR3 region has 15 residues. V lost 6 bases to trimming and J lost 0 bases, with 13 bases between them. Written as DNA, the CDR3 is TGTGCCAGTAGGGGCCCGGAGCGGAGCACAGATACGCAGTATTTT. Protein product: CASRGPERSTDTQYF.

This clonotype was observed many times. V gene TRBV7-9 combines with J gene TRBJ2-3, with 9 bases lining up with TRBD2. Germline CDR1 SEHNR, CDR2 FQNEAQ (reference sequence). The CDR3 is 15 residues long. The ends lost 2 bases at V and 2 bases at J; junction bases unmatched: 2. The CDR3 nucleotides read TGTGCCAGCAGCTTACGACTAGCGGACACAGATACGCAGTATTTT. Encoded protein: CASSLRLADTDTQYF.

This clonotype was counted between two and nine times. J is TRBJ2-1 and V is TRBV7-9, with D unclear. V lost 3 bases, J lost 8 bases, and 11 bases lay in between. Germline loops: CDR1 SEHNR, CDR2 FQNEAQ (reference sequence). The CDR3 contains 13 residues. CDR3 sequence: CASSFPHLDEQFF. The CDR3 DNA is TGTGCCAGCAGCTTCCCCCACTTGGATGAGCAGTTCTTC. Based on the CDR3 plus reference TRBV7-9 and TRBJ2-1, the full variable domain is DTGVSQNPRHKITKRGQNVTFRCDPISEHNRLYWYRQTLGQGPEFLTYFQNEAQLEKSRLLSDRFSAERPKGSFSTLEIQRTEQGDSAMYLCASSFPHLDEQFFGPGTRLTVL.

The genes are TRBV4-1 and TRBJ1-6, with a possible D match to TRBD1 (5 bases). There are 18 residues in the CDR3. Trimming shortened V by 1 base and J by 5 bases, and 18 bases separated the two germline ends. Germline V gene data show CDR1 as MGHRA and CDR2 as YSYEKL. Here the CDR3 reads CASSQGDRLVQNNSPLHF. The CDR3 DNA reads TGCGCCAGCAGCCAAGGGGACCGACTCGTCCAGAATAATTCACCCCTCCACTTT.

This clonotype appeared many times. This chain links TRBV29-1 with TRBJ1-1; no firm D call. Trimming cost V 3 bases and J 6 bases, with 11 bases left between them. CDR1 SQVTM and CDR2 ANQGSEA come from the germline V gene. This CDR3 has 12 amino acids. The CDR3 reads CSVDDMGPEAFF. The CDR3 coding sequence is TGCAGCGTTGACGATATGGGTCCTGAAGCTTTCTTT.

The chain employs TRBV20-1 and TRBJ2-7; the D gene is possibly TRBD2 (6 bases). Trimming left V 6 bases short and J 3 bases short, with 15 bases between. CDR1 and CDR2 from the germline V gene are DFQATT and SNEGSKA (reference sequence). This CDR3 contains 13 residues. The CDR3 loop reads CSAPGVSDYEQYF. The CDR3 bases are TGCAGTGCACCGGGGGTCTCGGACTACGAGCAGTACTTC.

This clonotype was seen repeatedly, ten times or more. The V gene is TRBV20-1, the J gene TRBJ1-1, with 9 bases aligning to TRBD1. J was trimmed by 7 bases and V by 6 bases; bases with no gene match: 15. The CDR3 has 15 amino acids. The germline V gene has CDR1 DFQATT and CDR2 SNEGSKA (reference sequence). In DNA, the CDR3 is TGCAGTGCGCCACACAGGGGGCTGGGTTCCCTTGAAGCTTTCTTT. It specifies CSAPHRGLGSLEAFF.

This clonotype was detected many times. The rearrangement joins TRBV11-3 to TRBJ1-1, with TRBD1 as a possible D gene (5 bases). The CDR3 consists of 15 residues. Trimming pared 2 bases from V and 6 bases from J, leaving 16 bases between. Germline assignment: CDR1 SGHNT and CDR2 YENEEA. CDR3 DNA sequence: TGTGCCAGCAGCTTATCGGGGAAGGCAGGGTCTGAAGCTTTCTTT. This translates into CASSLSGKAGSEAFF.

This clonotype has at least ten counts. V is TRBV12-3 or TRBV12-4 and J is TRBJ1-1; no reliable D call. The V end was cut by 4 bases, the J end by 0 bases, with 6 bases between. This CDR3 has 13 residues. Here the CDR3 reads CASSSSLNTEAFF. The CDR3 DNA reads as TGTGCCAGCAGTTCGAGCCTGAACACTGAAGCTTTCTTT.

This clonotype was recorded at least ten times. This sequence joins TRBV7-9 and TRBJ2-7; possibly TRBD1 for D (5 bases). In germline, CDR1 is SEHNR, CDR2 FQNEAQ (reference sequence). There are 13 residues in the CDR3. The V end lost 2 bases, the J end lost 5 bases, and 10 bases lay between the germline ends. The CDR3 loop reads CASSLTGPDEQYF. The CDR3 DNA follows: TGTGCCAGCAGCTTAACAGGCCCGGACGAGCAGTACTTC.

In this sample, this clonotype turned up many times. This chain links TRBV6-6 with TRBJ2-3; 7 nucleotides agree with TRBD2. Germline V gene lookup returns CDR1 MNHNY and CDR2 SVGAGI (reference sequence). V lost 6 bases, J lost 0 bases, and 6 bases stayed unmatched. The length of the CDR3 is 15 residues. CDR3 DNA: TGTGCCAGCAGCCCGAGCGGGGCTAGCACAGATACGCAGTATTTT. It yields the protein CASSPSGASTDTQYF.

This clonotype was observed a few times. The V and J genes are TRBV6-5 and TRBJ2-7, with TRBD1 matching over 7 bases. Germline CDR1 reads MNHEY; CDR2 reads SVGAGI. The CDR3 is 14 amino acids. V was pared by 0 bases and J by 7 bases, with 6 bases of the junction left unmatched. CDR3 region: CASSYSAGGTEQYF. CDR3 in DNA: TGTGCCAGCAGTTACTCTGCAGGGGGTACAGAGCAGTACTTC.